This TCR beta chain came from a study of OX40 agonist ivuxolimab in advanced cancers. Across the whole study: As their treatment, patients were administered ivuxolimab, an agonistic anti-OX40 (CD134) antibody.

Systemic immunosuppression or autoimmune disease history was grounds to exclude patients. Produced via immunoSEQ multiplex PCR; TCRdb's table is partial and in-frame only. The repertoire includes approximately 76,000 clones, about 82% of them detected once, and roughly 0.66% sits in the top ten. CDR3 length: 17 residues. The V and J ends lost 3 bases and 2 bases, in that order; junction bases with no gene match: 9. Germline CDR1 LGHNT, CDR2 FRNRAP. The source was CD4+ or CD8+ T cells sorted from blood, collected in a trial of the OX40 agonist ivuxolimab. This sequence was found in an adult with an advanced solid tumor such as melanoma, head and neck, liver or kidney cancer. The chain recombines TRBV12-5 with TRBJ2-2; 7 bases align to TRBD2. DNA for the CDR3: TGTGCTAGTGGTTTCTGGATGGGGGGGACTAACACCGGGGAGCTGTTTTTT. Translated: CASGFWMGGTNTGELFF.